One sample yielded the 28 T cell receptor beta chains listed below, sequenced in a study of response to subunit inactivated influenza vaccine. TCRdb called the RT-PCR reads again in MiXCR, with one record for every CDR3 protein. The sample gives about 530,000 distinct CDR3 sequences, 10% to 15% of which show up once; roughly 10% is in the top ten. The specimen comprised PBMCs from blood, sampled on the day of vaccination. All receptors come from a man in his fifties who received an inactivated influenza vaccine.

The chain uses TRBV6-2 or TRBV6-3 and TRBJ2-7, with TRBD2 matching 8 bases. The CDR3 sequence is 13 residues long. V lost 8 bases and J lost 2; bases outside the gene matches: 5. Germline lookup yields CDR1 MNHEY and CDR2 SVGEGT. The CDR3 DNA sequence: TGTGCCAGCTCCACTAGCGGACCCTACGAGCAGTACTTC. Its protein product is CASSTSGPYEQYF.

The chain has TRBV3-1 and TRBJ2-2; no firm D call. V was pared by 0 bases and J by 6 bases, with 17 bases between. The CDR3 contains 17 residues. Germline CDR1 reads LGHDT; CDR2 reads YNNKEL (reference sequence). Written as DNA, the CDR3 is TGTGCCAGCAGCCAAGATCCGACCTTTCCCTCATCCGGGGAGCTGTTTTTT. Residues: CASSQDPTFPSSGELFF.

This clonotype was observed a few times. V is TRBV7-9 and J is TRBJ2-7, with D possibly TRBD2 on 5 matching bases. Germline V gene data show CDR1 as SEHNR and CDR2 as FQNEAQ (reference sequence). There are 14 residues in the CDR3. The germline V and J ends were trimmed by 2 bases and 6 bases, with 14 bases remaining between them. In DNA, the CDR3 is TGTGCCAGCAGCTTAAGAGGGCAGGAAAGCGAGCAGTACTTC. Amino acid sequence: CASSLRGQESEQYF. Combining the CDR3 with reference TRBV7-9 and TRBJ2-7 gives the whole variable domain DTGVSQNPRHKITKRGQNVTFRCDPISEHNRLYWYRQTLGQGPEFLTYFQNEAQLEKSRLLSDRFSAERPKGSFSTLEIQRTEQGDSAMYLCASSLRGQESEQYFGPGTRLTVT.

In its sample, this clonotype was seen a few times. V gene TRBV9 combines with J gene TRBJ2-1; 13 bases line up with TRBD2. V shed 0 bases, J shed 9 bases, and the junction held 6 bases outside the gene matches. This CDR3 region has 16 residues. Per the germline V gene, CDR1 is SGDLS and CDR2 is YYNGEE. CDR3 region: CASSVELAGGVGEQFF. DNA of the CDR3: TGTGCCAGCAGCGTAGAACTAGCGGGGGGGGTCGGTGAGCAGTTCTTC. The full variable domain, rest sourced from reference TRBV9 and TRBJ2-1, is DSGVTQTPKHLITATGQRVTLRCSPRSGDLSVYWYQQSLDQGLQFLIQYYNGEERAKGNILERFSAQQFPDLHSELNLSSLELGDSALYFCASSVELAGGVGEQFFGPGTRLTVL.

J is TRBJ2-2 and V is TRBV20-1; unclear D gene. The ends were cut back, 4 bases at V and 0 bases at J, with 15 bases in the middle. This CDR3 region has 16 residues. Germline V gene lookup returns CDR1 DFQATT and CDR2 SNEGSKA (reference sequence). As DNA, the CDR3 is TGCAGTGCTAAACCCCTGGCAGCCTCGAACACCGGGGAGCTGTTTTTT. Encoded protein: CSAKPLAASNTGELFF.

This clonotype was detected ten times or more. The V call is TRBV4-1, the J call TRBJ1-6; D uncertain. This CDR3 is built from 12 residues. Deletions cut 1 base from V and 8 bases from J, with 3 bases between. Germline V lookup: CDR1 MGHRA, CDR2 YSYEKL. CDR3 nucleotides: TGCGCCAGCAGCCAAGCTGATTCACCCCTCCACTTT. Residues: CASSQADSPLHF.

This clonotype was observed many times. The gene calls are TRBV7-2 and TRBJ1-3; unclear D gene. Between the trimmed V and J ends, which lost 2 bases and 2 bases, there was a span of 13 bases. The CDR3 consists of 16 residues. CDR1 is SGHTA and CDR2 is FQGNSA in the germline V gene. The CDR3 bases are TGTGCCAGCAGCTTAAATCTTCGTCCGCCTGGAAACACCATATATTTT. Its protein is CASSLNLRPPGNTIYF.

This clonotype was found a few times. This chain joins TRBV3-1 and TRBJ2-7; 12 bases line up with TRBD2. The CDR3 consists of 16 residues. Germline lookup yields CDR1 LGHDT and CDR2 YNNKEL (reference sequence). The V segment lost 3 bases and the J segment 4 bases; nucleotides outside the gene matches: 7. CDR3 in DNA: TGTGCCAGCAGCCAGACCTCGGGACTAGCGGGTTACGAGCAGTACTTC. Its translation is CASSQTSGLAGYEQYF.

This clonotype was observed a few times. The V gene is TRBV4-2, the J gene TRBJ2-7; 12 bases match TRBD2. Germline trimming cut 0 bases from V and 6 bases from J; bases unmatched to any gene: 9. CDR1 LGHNA and CDR2 YNFKEQ come from the germline V gene. The CDR3 runs to 17 residues. CDR3 nucleotides: TGTGCCAGCAGCCAAGACCTAGCGGGAGGGGAGGTGATCGAGCAGTACTTC. It encodes CASSQDLAGGEVIEQYF.

This clonotype was seen more than once but under ten times. The chain couples TRBV6-1 to TRBJ2-7; maybe TRBD2 (6 bases). Looked up from germline, CDR1 is MNHNS and CDR2 is SASEGT. The CDR3 is 13 residues long. The V gene lost 10 bases and the J gene lost 0 bases, with 13 bases spanning the gap. As DNA, the CDR3 is TGTGCCACGTTTAGCGGCAGCTCCTACGAGCAGTACTTC. Residues: CATFSGSSYEQYF.

This clonotype was found a few times. The chain recombines TRBV27 with TRBJ1-5, with 12 bases fitting TRBD1. Germline CDR1 is MNHEY and CDR2 is SMNVEV (reference sequence). The CDR3 has 18 amino acids. Trimming cost V 4 bases and J 2 bases; bases outside gene matches: 9. CDR3 sequence: CASSSRDRGLDRNQPQHF. CDR3 nucleotide sequence: TGTGCCAGCAGTTCCCGGGACAGGGGGCTTGATCGCAATCAGCCCCAGCATTTT.

In this sample, this clonotype turned up a few times. The rearrangement joins TRBV12-3 or TRBV12-4 to TRBJ2-7, with D tentatively TRBD1 (6 bases). The CDR3 contains 16 residues. Deletions cut 4 bases from V and 7 bases from J, with 23 bases between. CDR3 nucleotide sequence: TGTGCCAGCAGTTCCACAGGGTATCGGGGCTCGAGGGAGCAGTACTTC. Protein: CASSSTGYRGSREQYF.

J is TRBJ2-1 and V is TRBV29-1; D ambiguous. CDR3 length: 11 amino acids. The germline V and J ends were trimmed by 4 bases and 7 bases, with 8 bases remaining between them. Germline CDR1 SQVTM, CDR2 ANQGSEA. This chain's CDR3 is CSVVRANEQFF. The CDR3 coding sequence is TGCAGCGTTGTTCGGGCAAATGAGCAGTTCTTC.

The CDR3 coding sequence is TGTGCCAGCTCCCAGGACAGTTCACCCCTCCACTTT. Amino acid sequence: CASSQDSSPLHF. The chain couples TRBV18 to TRBJ1-6; D is perhaps TRBD1 (6 bases). This CDR3 spans 12 amino acids. V was cut by 6 bases and J by 9 bases, with 9 bases left in between. Germline CDR1 is KGHSH and CDR2 is LQKENI.

This clonotype appeared many times. V is TRBV10-2 and J is TRBJ2-7, with a tentative D call TRBD2 (6 bases). CDR1 is WSHSY and CDR2 is SAAADI in the germline V gene. The CDR3 runs to 15 residues. Trimming took 0 bases from V and 7 from J, leaving 16 bases between them. The CDR3 nucleotides are TGCGCCAGCAGTGAGTCGGGCGGGGAAGGAGGAGAGCAGTACTTC. The encoded protein is CASSESGGEGGEQYF.

This clonotype occurred a few times. The rearrangement joins TRBV15 to TRBJ2-5; TRBD1 is a possible D gene (6 bases). Germline CDR1 and CDR2: LNHNV and YYDKDF (reference sequence). Trimming took 4 bases from V and 2 from J, leaving 14 bases between them. The CDR3 sequence is 15 residues long. The CDR3 sequence is CATSMGTGWQETQYF. The CDR3 DNA sequence: TGTGCCACCAGCATGGGTACAGGGTGGCAAGAGACCCAGTACTTC.

There are a few counts of this clonotype. This sequence joins TRBV20-1 and TRBJ2-3, with 7 bases identical to TRBD2. V was pared by 6 bases and J by 3 bases, with 24 bases of the junction left unmatched. The CDR3 has 19 residues. Germline V CDR1 and CDR2: DFQATT, SNEGSKA (reference sequence). The CDR3 is CSADSLLNPSGPRTDTQYF. CDR3 DNA sequence: TGCAGTGCCGACAGCCTCCTAAACCCTAGCGGCCCACGTACAGATACGCAGTATTTT.

This clonotype was seen a handful of times. One junction end does not reproduce the germline sequence, and a read error may be involved. The chain couples TRBV7-7 to TRBJ2-1; no clear D. This CDR3 comprises 14 residues. The germline V gene has CDR1 SSHAT and CDR2 FNYEAQ (reference sequence). CDR3: CASSLVGEGNEQFF. DNA of the CDR3: TGTGCTAGCAGCTTAGTAGGCGAAGGGAATGAGCAGTTCTTC. Based on the CDR3 plus reference TRBV7-7 and TRBJ2-1, the full variable domain is GAGVSQSPRYKVTKRGQDVTLRCDPISSHATLYWYQQALGQGPEFLTYFNYEAQPDKSGLPSDRFSAERPEGSISTLTIQRTEQRDSAMYRCASSLVGEGNEQFFGPGTRLTVL.

In its sample, this clonotype was seen a few times. The chain recombines TRBV4-2 with TRBJ2-3; 9 positions agree with TRBD2. Germline lookup yields CDR1 LGHNA and CDR2 YNFKEQ. J lost 5 bases, V lost 1 base, and 7 bases had no gene match. This CDR3 region has 16 residues. The CDR3 loop is CASSQGPIAGEDTQYF. CDR3 DNA sequence: TGTGCCAGCAGCCAAGGCCCAATAGCGGGAGAAGATACGCAGTATTTT.

The sample holds a few counts of this clonotype. The rearrangement joins TRBV14 to TRBJ2-1; D gene unclear. This CDR3 has 12 amino acids. Per germline, CDR1 SGHDN and CDR2 FVKESK. V lost 5 bases and J 5 bases, leaving 7 bases between the germline ends. In nucleotides, the CDR3 is TGTGCCAGCAGCAGGATTAACAATGAGCAGTTCTTC. The encoded protein is CASSRINNEQFF.

Points on this clonotype: Sequence at one end of the junction differs from germline and may be a read error. The gene calls are TRBV27 and TRBJ2-3; TRBD2 agrees at 14 bases. In germline, CDR1 is MNHEY, CDR2 SMNVEV (reference sequence). This CDR3 is 22 amino acids long. This chain's CDR3 is CASSISPTGLAGGRFGTDTQYF. Written as DNA, the CDR3 is TGTGCCAGCAGTATATCCCCGACTGGACTAGCGGGAGGCCGCTTCGGCACAGATACGCAGTATTTT.

This clonotype was seen repeatedly, ten times or more. The chain couples TRBV5-1 to TRBJ1-2; D not certain. With 0 bases removed from V and 2 bases from J, the gap between germline ends came to 8 bases. The CDR3 contains 14 residues. The germline gives CDR1 SGHRS, CDR2 YFSETQ. The CDR3 DNA is TGCGCCAGCAGCTTGGCCTATCAAAACTATGGCTACACCTTC. It codes for CASSLAYQNYGYTF. The entire variable domain, with the rest obtained from reference TRBV5-1 and TRBJ1-2, is as follows: KAGVTQTPRYLIKTRGQQVTLSCSPISGHRSVSWYQQTPGQGLQFLFEYFSETQRNKGNFPGRFSGRQFSNSRSEMNVSTLELGDSALYLCASSLAYQNYGYTFGSGTRLTVV.

This clonotype was seen a handful of times. The chain combines TRBV3-1 with TRBJ2-7, with TRBD1 as a possible D gene (6 bases). The germline V and J ends were trimmed by 3 bases and 2 bases, with 11 bases remaining between them. Germline V gene data show CDR1 as LGHDT and CDR2 as YNNKEL (reference sequence). The CDR3 sequence is 14 residues long. This chain's CDR3 is CASSQRTAAYEQYF. CDR3 DNA: TGTGCCAGCAGCCAGAGGACAGCGGCCTACGAGCAGTACTTC.

The table lists this clonotype with many counts. The V and J genes are TRBV2 and TRBJ2-3; 10 positions agree with TRBD2. The ends lost 2 bases at V and 1 base at J; junction bases unmatched: 0. Germline loops: CDR1 SNHLY, CDR2 FYNNEI. The CDR3 is made up of 15 amino acids. The DNA of the CDR3 is TGTGCCAGCAGTGAACTAGCGGGGGGCACAGATACGCAGTATTTT. Its translation is CASSELAGGTDTQYF.

This clonotype showed up just a few times. The chain carries TRBV20-1 and TRBJ2-6; 7 bases align to TRBD1. V shed 3 bases, J shed 1 base, and the junction held 9 bases outside the gene matches. Germline-derived CDR1 and CDR2 are DFQATT and SNEGSKA (reference sequence). The CDR3 contains 17 residues. The CDR3 loop reads CSASRQGKWSGANVLTF. The CDR3 DNA follows: TGCAGTGCTAGTAGACAGGGTAAATGGTCTGGGGCCAACGTCCTGACTTTC.

J is TRBJ2-5 and V is TRBV10-3; D call uncertain. The CDR3 is 12 residues long. The germline V gene encodes CDR1 ENHRY and CDR2 SYGVKD. V was clipped by 2 bases and J by 8 bases, with 9 bases between them. The CDR3 reads CAISEGDETQYF. The CDR3 DNA reads TGTGCCATCAGTGAGGGGGATGAAACCCAGTACTTC.

This clonotype was recorded at least ten times. This chain links TRBV5-1 with TRBJ2-1; 10 nucleotides align to TRBD2. Looked up from germline, CDR1 is SGHRS and CDR2 is YFSETQ. This CDR3 comprises 15 residues. V was pared by 4 bases and J by 5 bases, with 6 bases of the junction left unmatched. This CDR3 reads CASSPHSGRNNEQFF. The CDR3 DNA follows: TGCGCCAGCAGCCCACATAGCGGGAGGAACAATGAGCAGTTCTTC.

The chain has TRBV27 and TRBJ2-3; 13 positions match TRBD2. CDR1 MNHEY and CDR2 SMNVEV come from the germline V gene (reference sequence). The CDR3 is made up of 16 amino acids. Trimming took 6 bases from V and 5 from J; bases not matched to a gene: 8. The CDR3 coding sequence is TGTGCCAGCAGGCTGACTAGCGGGGGGTCTGGAGATACGCAGTATTTT. Protein product: CASRLTSGGSGDTQYF.